This record concerns one T cell receptor beta chain sequence. The data are from a study of blood T cell repertoires in COVID-19. On the study more broadly: Samples came from the United States, Italy and Spain, spanning acute and convalescent COVID-19. T cells, B-cell-depleted T cells, or PBMCs supplied cDNA or gDNA.

Authors' processing steps: Reference gene primer amplification in the assay estimated nucleated cell counts. The data were produced by immunoSEQ multiplex PCR, yet TCRdb's version contains in-frame clones alone and is incomplete. From that table come the V and J calls and clone size; the DNA was used to work out D and trimming. Of more than 85,000 clones listed, more than 80% are singletons. The trim removed 0 bases at V and 0 bases at J, leaving 5 bases unmatched. Germline assignment: CDR1 SGDLS and CDR2 YYNGEE. The length of the CDR3 is 17 residues. This receptor was taken from a woman aged 65 to 85 with acute or convalescent COVID-19. The sequenced material came from peripheral blood. V is TRBV9 and J is TRBJ2-2, with 7 bases that match TRBD2. This CDR3 reads CASSVGASGSNTGELFF. The CDR3 DNA sequence: TGTGCCAGCAGCGTAGGGGCTAGCGGATCGAACACCGGGGAGCTGTTTTTT.